This is a list of T cell receptor beta chains from one sample in a study of cytomegalovirus exposure and HLA in healthy donors. Using immunoSEQ multiplex PCR, the repertoire was profiled, and TCRdb retains in-frame clones only, with some absent. This table holds 130,000 or so clones, over 8.5% found once. The sample consisted of PBMCs. Receptor source: a middle-aged woman in good health and CMV-seropositive. Both conserved end residues are part of each CDR3. Each record gives: J gene, clone size, V gene, D gene, CDR3 DNA, CDR3 protein. The D gene is left open where the match is weak. Some rows mark clone size as missing; the rest say once, few, many or name a class of expanded clone.

J: TRBJ2-3
size: few
V: TRBV5-1
D: .
DNA: TGCGCCAGCAGCTTGGGGGGCCGACCCACAGATACGCAGTATTTT
CDR3: CASSLGGRPTDTQYF

J: TRBJ1-1
size: few
V: TRBV13
D: TRBD1
DNA: TGTGCCAGCAGCACGTCGACAGGGGGTACTGAAGCTTTCTTT
CDR3: CASSTSTGGTEAFF

J: TRBJ1-1
size: .
V: TRBV5-4
D: .
DNA: TGTGCCAGCAGCTCCGTGAAAGGGTGGACTGAGGCTTTCTTT
CDR3: CASSSVKGWTEAFF

J: TRBJ1-5
size: few
V: TRBV11-2
D: .
DNA: TGTGCCAGCAGCCAAGGACTCAACCCCAGCAATCAGCCCCAGCATTTT
CDR3: CASSQGLNPSNQPQHF

J: TRBJ2-3
size: .
V: TRBV5-6
D: .
DNA: TGTGCCAGCAGCTTGGTCAGGGCAGATACGCAGTATTTT
CDR3: CASSLVRADTQYF

J: TRBJ1-1
size: few
V: TRBV6-1
D: TRBD1
DNA: TGTGCCAGCCCCGACAGGGGGCTGGGCACTGAAGCTTTCTTT
CDR3: CASPDRGLGTEAFF

J: TRBJ2-3
size: .
V: TRBV6-1
D: .
DNA: TGTGCCAGCAGTCAACCGGGGGGCGCAGATACGCAGTATTTT
CDR3: CASSQPGGADTQYF

J: TRBJ1-1
size: .
V: TRBV5-4
D: .
DNA: TGTGCCAGCAGCCTCCAGATGAACACTGAAGCTTTCTTT
CDR3: CASSLQMNTEAFF

J: TRBJ2-1
size: few
V: TRBV19
D: TRBD1
DNA: TGTGCCAGTAGGGGGGACAGCTCCTACAATGAGCAGTTCTTC
CDR3: CASRGDSSYNEQFF

J: TRBJ1-1
size: few
V: TRBV5-1
D: .
DNA: TGCGCCAGCAGCCCCGGACTTCGGGACACTGAAGCTTTCTTT
CDR3: CASSPGLRDTEAFF

J: TRBJ2-7
size: .
V: TRBV10-1
D: .
DNA: TGCGCCAGCAGTGGGGTAGGGGAAGGCGAGCAGTACTTC
CDR3: CASSGVGEGEQYF